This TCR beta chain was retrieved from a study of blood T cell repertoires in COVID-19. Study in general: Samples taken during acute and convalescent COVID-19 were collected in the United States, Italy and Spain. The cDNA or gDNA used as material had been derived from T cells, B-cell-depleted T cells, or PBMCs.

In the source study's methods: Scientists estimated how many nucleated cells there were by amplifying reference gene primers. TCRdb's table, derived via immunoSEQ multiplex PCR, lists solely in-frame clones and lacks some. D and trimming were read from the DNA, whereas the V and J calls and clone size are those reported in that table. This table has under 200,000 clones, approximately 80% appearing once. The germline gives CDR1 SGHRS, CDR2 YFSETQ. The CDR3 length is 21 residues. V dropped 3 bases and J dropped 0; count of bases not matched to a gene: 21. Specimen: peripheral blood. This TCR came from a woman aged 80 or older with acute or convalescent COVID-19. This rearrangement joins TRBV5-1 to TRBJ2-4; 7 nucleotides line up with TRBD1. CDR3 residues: CASSWDLPGQSAPQAKNIQYF. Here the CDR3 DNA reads TGCGCCAGCAGCTGGGACCTTCCGGGACAGTCGGCCCCACAAGCCAAAAACATTCAGTACTTC.